The clone carrying this T cell receptor beta chain was seen only a few times. As yet, its antigen is unknown. This specimen comes from a study of blood T cells in healthy people across ages. Findings and caveats of the study: Roughly linearly, TCR beta diversity per million T cells fell as age increased.

There are 15 residues in the CDR3. The ends were cut back, 5 bases at V and 2 bases at J, with 16 bases in the middle. CDR1 and CDR2 (germline): MGHDK, SYGVNS. The sample providers were healthy Caucasian people from Russia, aged roughly 6 to 100. At least 7 million PBMCs were isolated per sample. Next came a second PCR, run for about 7 to 11 cycles, which used a sample-barcoded 5' primer along with a J-beta primer mix. Tagging of each cDNA molecule was performed by a template-switch adaptor with 12 random nucleotides. MiXCR, applied by TCRdb to the 5' RACE reads, yields one record per CDR3 protein. The sample holds approximately 730,000 distinct CDR3 sequences, 40% to 65% seen once.

This chain uses TRBV25-1 with TRBJ2-7; D possibly corresponds to TRBD1 (5 bases). The receptor was derived from an elderly man in good health. What was sequenced was blood. The CDR3 sequence is CASSTRTSSPYEQYF. CDR3 in DNA: TGTGCCAGCAGTACCCGGACATCGAGTCCCTACGAGCAGTACTTC.